This record concerns one T cell receptor beta chain sequence. Germline values: CDR1 SGHAT, CDR2 FQNNGV. The CDR3 is made up of 14 amino acids. V shed 1 base and J shed 7 bases, with 13 bases lying between them. The data were obtained in a study of blood T cell repertoires in COVID-19. Measured with immunoSEQ multiplex PCR; TCRdb has only the in-frame clones, and not every one. The sample records about 200,000 clones, around 92% being singletons. This sequence originates from a young woman with acute COVID-19. Sequencing was done on a sample of PBMCs or T cells enriched from blood (not recorded which). The chain combines TRBV11-2 with TRBJ1-1; D remains ambiguous. This CDR3 reads CASSLVVGGNEAFF. Written as DNA, the CDR3 is TGTGCCAGCAGCTTAGTGGTCGGAGGGAATGAAGCTTTCTTT.